The entry below describes one T cell receptor beta chain. Its antigen remains unidentified. The sample holds no much larger clone one base away, and base qualities are not on file. These data belong to a study of T cell changes during pregnancy in multiple sclerosis (dated by TCRdb to the late 2010s). A note on the overall study: The study looked at changes in the T cell repertoire across pregnancy in women with multiple sclerosis.

The library was obtained by the immunoSEQ multiplex PCR assay. Imported from immuneACCESS, the table was reduced by TCRdb to in-frame sequences with V and J called. These copies leave out some clones; in studies compared against another copy, an unresolved V gene accounts for under half, and the cause of the remainder is not known. Recorded for this sample are roughly 80,000 clones; about 91% of them occurred a single time. 1.9% of the sample is taken by the ten largest. Via the germline V gene (reference sequence), CDR1 is PRHDT and CDR2 FYEKMQ. Spanning cysteine to phenylalanine, the CDR3 consists of 13 amino acids. Of the read, only the CDR3 DNA is kept; its 39 bases are in frame from base 1. Deletion took 2 bases off V and 4 bases off J, with a span of 6 bases between the germline ends.

The chain is made from TRBV13 and TRBJ1-3; a tentative D call is TRBD1 (6 bases match). The origin of this receptor is a female donor with multiple sclerosis, enrolled in a pregnancy study. Source: peripheral blood, taken before pregnancy. The CDR3 protein is CASSLRGGNTIYF. The nucleotide sequence is given as TGTGCCAGCAGCTTAAGGGGGGGAAACACCATATATTTT.